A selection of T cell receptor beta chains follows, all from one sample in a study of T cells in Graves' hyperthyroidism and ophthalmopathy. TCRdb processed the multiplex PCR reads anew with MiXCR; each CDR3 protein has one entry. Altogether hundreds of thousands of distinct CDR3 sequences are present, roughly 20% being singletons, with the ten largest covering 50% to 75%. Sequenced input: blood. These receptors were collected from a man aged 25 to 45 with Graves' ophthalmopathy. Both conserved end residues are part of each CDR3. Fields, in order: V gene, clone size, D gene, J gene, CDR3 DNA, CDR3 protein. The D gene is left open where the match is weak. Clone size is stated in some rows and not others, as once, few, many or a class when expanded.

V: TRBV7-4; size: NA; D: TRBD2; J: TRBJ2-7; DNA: TGTGCCAGCAGACGTCTTAGGTCACTAGCGGGAGTAATGTACGAGCAGTACTTC; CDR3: CASRRLRSLAGVMYEQYF
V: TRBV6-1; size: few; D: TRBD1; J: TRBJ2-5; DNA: TGTGCCAGCAGATCGGACAGGGTCGAGACCCAGTACTTC; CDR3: CASRSDRVETQYF
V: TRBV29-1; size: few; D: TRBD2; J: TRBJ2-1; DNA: TGCAGCGTTGAAGTAGGGCTAGCGGGAGGTAATGAGCAGTTCTTC; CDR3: CSVEVGLAGGNEQFF
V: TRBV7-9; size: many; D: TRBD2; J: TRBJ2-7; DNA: TGTGCCAGCAGCCCCCGACTAGCGGGAACGTACGAGCAGTACTTC; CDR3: CASSPRLAGTYEQYF
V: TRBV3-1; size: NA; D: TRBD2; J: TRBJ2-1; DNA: TGTGCCAGCAGCCAAGGACTAGCGATGTACAATGAGCAGTTCTTC; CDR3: CASSQGLAMYNEQFF
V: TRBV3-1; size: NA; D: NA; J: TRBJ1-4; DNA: TGTGCCAGCAGCCAAAGGGGTCAAAAACTGTTTTTT; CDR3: CASSQRGQKLFF
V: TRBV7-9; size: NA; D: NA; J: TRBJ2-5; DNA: TGTGCCAGCAGCTTAGTGGAGAACCAAGAGACCCAGTACTTC; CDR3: CASSLVENQETQYF
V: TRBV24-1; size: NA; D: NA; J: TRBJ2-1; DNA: TGTGCCACCCCGACTAGATCCTACAATGAGCAGTTCTTC; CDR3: CATPTRSYNEQFF
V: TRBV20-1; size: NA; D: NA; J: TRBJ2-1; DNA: TGCAGTGCTAGAACCAGGGGTAGGAATGAGCAGTTCTTC; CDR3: CSARTRGRNEQFF
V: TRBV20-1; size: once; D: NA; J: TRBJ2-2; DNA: TGCAGTGCTAGTAAGCCCCACACCGGGGAGCTGTTTTTT; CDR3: CSASKPHTGELFF
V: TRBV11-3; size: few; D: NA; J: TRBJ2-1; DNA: TGTGCCAGCAGCTTAAGTGACGAGAATGAGCAGTTCTTC; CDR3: CASSLSDENEQFF
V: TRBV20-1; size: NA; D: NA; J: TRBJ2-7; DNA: TGCAGTGCTAGACCGACTAAATCCCCCTACGAGCAGTACTTC; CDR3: CSARPTKSPYEQYF
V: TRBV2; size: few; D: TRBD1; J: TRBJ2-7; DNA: TGTGCCAGCAGTCCCATGACAGGGGGAATTGACGAGCAGTACTTC; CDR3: CASSPMTGGIDEQYF
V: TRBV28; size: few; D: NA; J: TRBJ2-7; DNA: TGTGCCAGCAGTTTAGCCCTTGAGCTCTACGAGCAGTACTTC; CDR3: CASSLALELYEQYF
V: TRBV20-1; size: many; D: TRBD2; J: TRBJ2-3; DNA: TGCAGTGCTATACGCCGAGCGGGAGCGTCAGATACGCAGTATTTT; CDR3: CSAIRRAGASDTQYF